This T cell receptor beta chain was captured by sequencing in a study of blood T cells in healthy people across ages. Study findings and constraints: From one million sequenced T cells, diversity estimates were lower bounds. Both higher diversity and more naive CD4+ cells marked long-lived donors when set against aged donors.

In the case of this clonotype: As yet, its antigen is unknown.

Every donor provided roughly 10 milliliters of peripheral blood. V was pared by 5 bases and J by 0 bases, with 11 bases between. Germline CDR1 and CDR2: SGHTA and FQGNSA. The CDR3 spans 15 residues. Next came a second PCR, run for roughly 6 to 11 cycles, which used a sample-barcoded 5' primer along with a J-beta primer mix. TCRdb reanalysed the 5' RACE reads using MiXCR and keeps one entry per CDR3 protein. Altogether roughly 680,000 distinct CDR3 sequences are present, around 45% being singletons, with the ten largest covering about 32%. The sequenced material came from blood. The genes are TRBV7-2 and TRBJ2-1; the D gene is possibly TRBD2 (6 bases). This clonotype was obtained from a woman in her sixties or seventies in good health. Written as DNA, the CDR3 is TGTGCCAGCAGCGCGGGACGCAACTCCTACAATGAGCAGTTCTTC. As protein: CASSAGRNSYNEQFF.